The 13 T cell receptor beta chains presented below share a single source sample, sequenced in a study of CD8 T cells in ankylosing spondylitis. The study, taken as a whole, reports: What seemed typical of ankylosing spondylitis blood was a TCR beta motif built from several highly homologous variants.

Via MiXCR, TCRdb re-called the 5' RACE reads, giving one row per CDR3 protein. Of about 420,000 distinct CDR3 sequences listed, 20% to 25% are singletons. These receptors' antigens are unknown. The source material was blood, either unsorted or a sorted T cell fraction (not recorded which). These receptors were collected from a male donor with ankylosing spondylitis.

V and J are TRBV4-3 and TRBJ2-2; D is unresolved. Trimming removed 0 bases from V and 1 base from J, with 6 bases in between. Germline CDR1 reads LGHNA; CDR2 reads YSLEER. CDR3 size: 15 residues. CDR3 in DNA: TGCGCCAGCAGCCAAGACTACTTGAACACCGGGGAGCTGTTTTTT. Protein: CASSQDYLNTGELFF.

The rearrangement joins TRBV5-1 to TRBJ2-1; TRBD2 matches at 7 bases. V lost 2 bases and J lost 5; bases outside the gene matches: 4. The CDR3 consists of 14 residues. Germline assignment: CDR1 SGHRS and CDR2 YFSETQ. The CDR3 sequence is CASSFKLADNEQFF. The CDR3 DNA follows: TGCGCCAGCAGCTTTAAGCTAGCGGACAATGAGCAGTTCTTC. Variable domain in full (rest from reference TRBV5-1 and TRBJ2-1): KAGVTQTPRYLIKTRGQQVTLSCSPISGHRSVSWYQQTPGQGLQFLFEYFSETQRNKGNFPGRFSGRQFSNSRSEMNVSTLELGDSALYLCASSFKLADNEQFFGPGTRLTVL.

This clonotype appeared many times. This chain connects TRBV3-1 to TRBJ1-5; D perhaps matches TRBD1 (6 bases). This CDR3 has 17 amino acids. The germline V and J ends were trimmed by 4 bases and 0 bases, with 16 bases remaining between them. Germline CDR1 LGHDT, CDR2 YNNKEL (reference sequence). CDR3 protein: CASSPSDRYYSNQPQHF. The CDR3 nucleotides read TGTGCCAGCAGCCCCTCGGACAGATATTATAGCAATCAGCCCCAGCATTTT.

This clonotype was counted many times. The rearrangement joins TRBV29-1 to TRBJ2-3; possibly TRBD1 for D (5 bases). V shed 7 bases and J shed 0 bases, with 11 bases lying between them. Germline V gene lookup returns CDR1 SQVTM and CDR2 ANQGSEA. The CDR3 is 13 amino acids. The CDR3, as DNA: TGCAGCGCCTTGGACACGAGCACAGATACGCAGTATTTT. Its translation: CSALDTSTDTQYF.

The chain employs TRBV12-3 or TRBV12-4 and TRBJ1-2, with a tentative D call TRBD1 (5 bases). The CDR3 loop spans 13 amino acids. V was shortened by 6 bases and J by 9 bases, with 17 bases between the two germline ends. For the CDR3, the DNA is TGTGCCAGCAGCTTTGCGCAGGGAAAAAGCTACACCTTC. This gives the protein CASSFAQGKSYTF.

The chain is built from TRBV18 and TRBJ1-2; no clear D. V was shortened by 3 bases and J by 8 bases, with 22 bases between the two germline ends. Germline-derived CDR1 and CDR2 are KGHSH and LQKENI. There are 16 residues in the CDR3. The chain's CDR3 is CASSPTTSKVSVGYTF. CDR3 nucleotides: TGTGCCAGCTCACCGACCACATCGAAGGTTTCAGTGGGCTACACCTTC. The variable domain in full, completed from reference TRBV18 and TRBJ1-2, reads NAGVMQNPRHLVRRRGQEARLRCSPMKGHSHVYWYRQLPEEGLKFMVYLQKENIIDESGMPKERFSAEFPKEGPSILRIQQVVRGDSAAYFCASSPTTSKVSVGYTFGSGTRLTVV.

This clonotype turned up a few times. J is TRBJ1-4 and V is TRBV11-3; D unresolved. Per germline, CDR1 SGHNT and CDR2 YENEEA. Trimming removed 2 bases from V and 6 bases from J, with 7 bases in between. The CDR3 has 13 amino acids. The CDR3 spells CASSLRSDEKLFF. In DNA form, the CDR3 reads TGTGCCAGCAGCTTACGGTCGGATGAAAAACTGTTTTTT. Using reference TRBV11-3 and TRBJ1-4 for the parts outside the CDR3, the full variable domain is EAGVVQSPRYKIIEKKQPVAFWCNPISGHNTLYWYLQNLGQGPELLIRYENEEAVDDSQLPKDRFSAERLKGVDSTLKIQPAELGDSAVYLCASSLRSDEKLFFGSGTQLSVL.

This clonotype was picked up a small number of times. The chain has TRBV29-1 and TRBJ1-5; unclear D gene. CDR1 SQVTM and CDR2 ANQGSEA come from the germline V gene. The CDR3 has 15 amino acids. V lost 4 bases to trimming and J lost 1 base, with 14 bases between them. The CDR3 nucleotides are TGCAGCGTTGGAGCCTCGGCGGGAAGCAATCAGCCCCAGCATTTT. Translated, it gives CSVGASAGSNQPQHF.

This clonotype was observed a few times. V and J are TRBV6-1 and TRBJ1-2; the match to TRBD1 covers 7 bases. The CDR3 is made up of 16 amino acids. Germline V gives CDR1 MNHNS, CDR2 SASEGT. Trimming removed 10 bases from V and 0 bases from J; junction bases left unmatched: 14. Written as DNA, the CDR3 is TGTGCCACCCGGTTACCCCGACAGGGACCTAACTATGGCTACACCTTC. Translated: CATRLPRQGPNYGYTF.

This clonotype occurred a few times. V and J are TRBV5-1 and TRBJ2-1; the D is unclear. This CDR3 has 14 residues. From germline, CDR1 is SGHRS and CDR2 YFSETQ. The germline V and J ends were trimmed by 9 bases and 5 bases, with 18 bases remaining between them. CDR3 protein: CATGPGAFDNEQFF. DNA of the CDR3: TGCGCCACCGGACCTGGCGCCTTCGACAATGAGCAGTTCTTC.

This chain connects TRBV5-1 to TRBJ2-7; possible D gene TRBD2, 5 bases. The CDR3 loop spans 13 amino acids. The germline CDR1 and CDR2 sequences are SGHRS and YFSETQ. V was cut by 4 bases and J by 2 bases, with 10 bases left in between. The CDR3 spells CASSDGLTYEQYF. CDR3 nucleotide sequence: TGCGCCAGCAGCGACGGACTCACCTACGAGCAGTACTTC.

This clonotype has just a few counts. The chain has TRBV6-2 or TRBV6-3 and TRBJ1-6; D gene uncertain. The CDR3 is made up of 13 amino acids. V lost 2 bases to trimming and J lost 8 bases, with 7 bases between them. The germline CDR1 and CDR2 sequences are MNHEY and SVGEGT. The CDR3 here is CASSYVPDSPLHF. DNA of the CDR3: TGTGCCAGCAGTTACGTCCCTGATTCACCCCTCCACTTT.

There are many counts of this clonotype. The rearrangement joins TRBV12-3 or TRBV12-4 to TRBJ2-3; 11 bases line up with TRBD2. With V trimmed by 4 bases and J by 2 bases, 5 bases remained unmatched. The CDR3 spans 16 residues. DNA of the CDR3: TGTGCCAGCAGTTCGCTAGCGGGGGGAGCCACAGATACGCAGTATTTT. It encodes CASSSLAGGATDTQYF.